This TCR beta chain derives from a study of cytomegalovirus exposure and HLA in healthy donors. Study conclusions and caveats: TCR clusters originating in the first cohort tended to co-occur in the 100 to 150 validation repertoires, according to a later analysis. With high specificity and sensitivity, the classifier reportedly diagnosed cytomegalovirus status.

Of note for this clone: What it binds is unknown.

The CDR3 is 16 residues long. V was pared by 0 bases and J by 2 bases, with 3 bases of the junction left unmatched. Germline V lookup: CDR1 SNHLY, CDR2 FYNNEI. Assay used: immunoSEQ multiplex PCR; TCRdb lists only in-frame clones, some missing. The sample consists of under 200,000 clones, approximately 78% of them appearing once. The TCR comes from a woman aged 30 to 39 in good health and CMV-seronegative. Sample: PBMCs. This chain uses TRBV2 with TRBJ2-1; 8 positions match TRBD1. The CDR3 DNA reads TGTGCCAGCAGTGAAGCTTTGGACAGGGCCTACAATGAGCAGTTCTTC. This codes for CASSEALDRAYNEQFF. The variable domain in full, with the rest retrieved from reference TRBV2 and TRBJ2-1, is EPEVTQTPSHQVTQMGQEVILRCVPISNHLYFYWYRQILGQKVEFLVSFYNNEISEKSEIFDDQFSVERPDGSNFTLKIRSTKLEDSAMYFCASSEALDRAYNEQFFGPGTRLTVL.